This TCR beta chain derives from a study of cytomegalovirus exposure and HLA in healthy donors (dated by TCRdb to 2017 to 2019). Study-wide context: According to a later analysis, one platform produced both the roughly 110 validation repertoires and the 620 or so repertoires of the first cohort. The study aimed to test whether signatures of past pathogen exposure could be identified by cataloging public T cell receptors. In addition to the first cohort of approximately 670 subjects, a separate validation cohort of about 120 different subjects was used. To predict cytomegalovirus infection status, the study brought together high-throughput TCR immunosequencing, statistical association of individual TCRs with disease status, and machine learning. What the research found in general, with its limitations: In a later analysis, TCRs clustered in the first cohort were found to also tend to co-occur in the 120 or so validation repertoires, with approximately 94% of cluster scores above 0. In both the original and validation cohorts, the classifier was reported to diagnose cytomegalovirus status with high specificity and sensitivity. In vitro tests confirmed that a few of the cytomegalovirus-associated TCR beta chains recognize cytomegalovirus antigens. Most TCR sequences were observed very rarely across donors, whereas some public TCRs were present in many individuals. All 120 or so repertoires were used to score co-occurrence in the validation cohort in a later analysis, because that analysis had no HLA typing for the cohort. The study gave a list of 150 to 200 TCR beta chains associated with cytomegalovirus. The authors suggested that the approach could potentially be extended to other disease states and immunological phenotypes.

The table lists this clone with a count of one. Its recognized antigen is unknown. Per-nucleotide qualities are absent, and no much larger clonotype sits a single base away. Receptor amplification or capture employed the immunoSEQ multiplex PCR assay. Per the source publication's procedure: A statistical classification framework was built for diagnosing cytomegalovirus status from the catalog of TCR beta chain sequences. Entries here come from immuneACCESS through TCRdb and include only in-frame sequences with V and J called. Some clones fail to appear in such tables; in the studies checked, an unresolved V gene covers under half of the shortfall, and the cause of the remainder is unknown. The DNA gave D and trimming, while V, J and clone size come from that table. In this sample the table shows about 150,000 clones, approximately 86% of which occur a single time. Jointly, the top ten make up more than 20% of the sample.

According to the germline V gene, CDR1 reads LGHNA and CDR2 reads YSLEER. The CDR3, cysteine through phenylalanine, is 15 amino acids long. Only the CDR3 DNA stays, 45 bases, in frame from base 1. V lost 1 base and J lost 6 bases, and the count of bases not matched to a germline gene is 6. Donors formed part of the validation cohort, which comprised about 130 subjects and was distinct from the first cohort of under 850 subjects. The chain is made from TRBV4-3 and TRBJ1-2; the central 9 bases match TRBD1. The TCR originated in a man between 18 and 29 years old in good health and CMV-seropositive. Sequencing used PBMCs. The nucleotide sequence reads TGCGCCAGCAGCCAAGTGGCTCGGGACAGGGATGGCTACACCTTC. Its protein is CASSQVARDRDGYTF.